Described below is a single TCR beta chain sequence and its context. The data derive from a study of blood T cell repertoires in COVID-19. Looking at the study overall: The study drew acute and convalescent COVID-19 samples from the United States, Italy and Spain. T cells, B-cell-depleted T cells, or PBMCs supplied cDNA or gDNA.

V was clipped by 1 base and J by 6 bases, with 13 bases between them. The CDR3 covers 14 residues. Germline assignment: CDR1 GTSNPN and CDR2 SVGIG (reference sequence). In the original workflow: How many nucleated cells were present was estimated from reference gene primer amplification. The method was immunoSEQ multiplex PCR; TCRdb's version includes in-frame clones alone and lacks a portion of them. That table gives V, J and clone size, and the DNA gave D and trimming. Of fewer than 200,000 clones detected, 88% appear once; the ten largest clones hold under 30%. The sequencing sample was made of peripheral blood. This TCR was recovered from a man between 60 and 70 years old with acute or convalescent COVID-19. This chain links TRBV30 with TRBJ2-1; possibly TRBD1 for D (5 bases). CDR3 protein: CAWSGAPRGNEQFF. DNA for the CDR3: TGTGCCTGGAGTGGGGCCCCAAGGGGCAATGAGCAGTTCTTC.